The 20 T cell receptor beta chains in this list originate from one sample, sequenced in a study of blood T cells in healthy people across ages. The use of a sample-barcoded 5' primer and a J-beta primer mix characterized a second PCR of about 6 to 12 cycles. One entry per CDR3 protein results from TCRdb running MiXCR on the 5' RACE reads. The sample includes hundreds of thousands of distinct CDR3 sequences, 32% of them seen just once. Sequencing input: blood. Receptors were obtained from an elderly woman in good health.

This clonotype came up a few times. This may arise from a read error, as a much more abundant clone is one base away. The chain employs TRBV3-1 and TRBJ2-5; perhaps TRBD1 as D (5 bases). The length of the CDR3 is 13 residues. Germline loops: CDR1 LGHDT, CDR2 YNNKEL (reference sequence). The chain's CDR3 is CTSTGITSETQYF. The CDR3 region has the DNA TGTACCAGCACAGGAATTACCTCAGAGACCCAGTACTTC.

Many counts were recorded for this clonotype. This chain joins TRBV20-1 and TRBJ1-2; D not certain. This CDR3 spans 13 amino acids. The germline V gene encodes CDR1 DFQATT and CDR2 SNEGSKA (reference sequence). Trimming shortened V by 5 bases and J by 8 bases, and 18 bases separated the two germline ends. CDR3 nucleotides: TGCAGTGCTCCGGGCTCACTCGAGCGGGGCTACACCTTC. This encodes CSAPGSLERGYTF.

This clonotype was recorded at least ten times. The chain links TRBV5-6 to TRBJ1-2; no reliable D call. The CDR3 covers 14 residues. Between the trimmed V and J ends, which lost 5 bases and 0 bases, there was a span of 11 bases. CDR1 is SGHDT, CDR2 YYEEEE, per germline. DNA for the CDR3: TGTGCCAGCAGGTCCGTTGGTACTAACTATGGCTACACCTTC. Its protein is CASRSVGTNYGYTF.

This chain connects TRBV20-1 to TRBJ2-1; D may be TRBD1 (6 bases). Trimming cost V 3 bases and J 0 bases, with 9 bases left between them. This CDR3 is built from 14 residues. CDR1 and CDR2 (germline): DFQATT, SNEGSKA (reference sequence). DNA of the CDR3: TGCAGTGCTAGGGGACAAATCTCCTACAATGAGCAGTTCTTC. Translated: CSARGQISYNEQFF.

This clonotype occurred a few times. The rearrangement links TRBV20-1 to TRBJ2-7, with 8 bases that match TRBD1. Germline values: CDR1 DFQATT, CDR2 SNEGSKA (reference sequence). CDR3 length: 14 residues. Trimming at V came to 2 bases and at J to 12 bases, leaving 15 bases not matched to a gene. DNA of the CDR3: TGCAGTGCTAGAATGGCGGAGGGACGGGACAGGTGGTACTTC. The encoded protein is CSARMAEGRDRWYF.

Regarding this clonotype: The conserved final phenylalanine or tryptophan is absent from the CDR3, which likely points to a read error. The chain employs TRBV12-3 or TRBV12-4 and TRBJ2-3, with D perhaps matching TRBD1 or TRBD2 (6 bases each). The length of the CDR3 is 19 residues. For the CDR3, the DNA is TGTGCCAGCAGTTTAAGGCGGGGAGCGGACAGATCTAGCACAGATGCGCAGTATTCT. Translating gives CASSLRRGADRSSTDAQYS.

The rearrangement links TRBV5-6 to TRBJ1-1; D uncertain. V was trimmed by 1 base and J by 7 bases, leaving 20 bases between them. The germline gives CDR1 SGHDT, CDR2 YYEEEE. CDR3 length: 16 amino acids. CDR3 in DNA: TGTGCCAGCAGCTTGTTTATCTCCTCTGGGTCTGGTGAAGCTTTCTTT. This encodes CASSLFISSGSGEAFF.

This clonotype was seen only a few times. The chain links TRBV11-3 to TRBJ2-3, with 9 bases fitting TRBD2. Germline V gene data show CDR1 as SGHNT and CDR2 as YENEEA. The CDR3 length is 15 residues. After removal of 7 bases from V and 5 bases from J, the junction contained 10 bases not matched to a gene. CDR3 loop: CASNFQGLAGDTQYF. CDR3 DNA sequence: TGTGCCAGCAACTTCCAGGGACTAGCAGGAGATACGCAGTATTTT.

This clonotype showed up just a few times. V gene TRBV5-1 combines with J gene TRBJ2-7, with D perhaps TRBD1 (6 bases). CDR3 length equals 16 residues. Trimming left V 2 bases short and J 0 bases short, with 15 bases between. From germline, CDR1 is SGHRS and CDR2 YFSETQ. CDR3 region: CASSLGPDRISYEQYF. DNA for the CDR3: TGCGCCAGCAGCTTAGGCCCGGACAGAATCTCCTACGAGCAGTACTTC.

This clonotype was counted between two and nine times. The V gene is TRBV5-5, the J gene TRBJ1-1; tentatively, D is TRBD1 (5 bases). This CDR3 spans 15 amino acids. The germline V and J ends were trimmed by 4 bases and 0 bases, with 13 bases remaining between them. CDR1 and CDR2 from the germline V gene are SGHKS and YYEKEE (reference sequence). The CDR3 DNA is TGTGCCAGCAGCCCGGGAGGGACGGTGAACACTGAAGCTTTCTTT. It is translated as CASSPGGTVNTEAFF.

Notes on this clonotype: A much larger clone differs from this one at a single base, so this may be a read error. The rearrangement uses TRBV18 and TRBJ2-4; the D call may be TRBD1 or TRBD2 (6 bases each). The V and J ends lost 3 bases and 13 bases respectively, with 19 bases between them. This CDR3 is 14 amino acids long. Germline CDR1 is KGHSH and CDR2 is LQKENI. The CDR3 region is CASSPEQGGNEQYF. The CDR3 DNA is TGTGCCAGCTCACCCGAACAGGGAGGCAATGAGCAGTACTTC.

This clonotype has at least ten counts. The genes are TRBV10-2 and TRBJ2-3; no definite D call. The V gene's germline CDR1 is WSHSY and CDR2 SAAADI. The ends were cut back, 1 base at V and 3 bases at J, with 5 bases in the middle. The CDR3 runs to 13 residues. CDR3: CASSEYKTDTQYF. The CDR3 DNA reads as TGCGCCAGCAGTGAGTATAAGACAGATACGCAGTATTTT.

V is TRBV5-1 and J is TRBJ2-1, with 9 nucleotides matching TRBD2. The V gene's germline CDR1 is SGHRS and CDR2 YFSETQ. With 0 bases clipped from V and 10 bases from J, the junction kept 8 bases outside the gene matches. CDR3 length: 15 residues. CDR3 nucleotide sequence: TGCGCCAGCAGCTTGGACGGTAGCGGGAGATCAGAGCAGTTCTTC. It codes for CASSLDGSGRSEQFF.

The chain joins TRBV7-8 to TRBJ1-3; 10 positions match TRBD1. This CDR3 spans 15 amino acids. The V and J ends lost 1 base and 3 bases, in that order; junction bases with no gene match: 0. Germline assignment: CDR1 SGHVS and CDR2 FQNEAQ. DNA of the CDR3: TGTGCCAGCAGCTTAGGGGACAGGGGTGGAAACACCATATATTTT. Translated: CASSLGDRGGNTIYF.

This clonotype was seen once. A junction end diverges from the germline sequence, so it may reflect a read error. This chain uses TRBV20-1 with TRBJ2-3; 9 nucleotides line up with TRBD2. Germline V lookup: CDR1 DFQATT, CDR2 SNEGSKA (reference sequence). The CDR3 is 19 amino acids. CDR3 sequence: CSAREPLGGGAAYADTRYF. In nucleotides, the CDR3 is TGCAGTGCTAGGGAACCGTTGGGCGGGGGGGCCGCGTACGCAGATACGCGGTATTTT.

This clonotype was recorded many times. The chain carries TRBV12-3 or TRBV12-4 and TRBJ2-7; the D gene is possibly TRBD2 (5 bases). The CDR3 contains 12 residues. The V end lost 6 bases, the J end lost 4 bases, and 10 bases lay between the germline ends. Written as DNA, the CDR3 is TGTGCCAGCAGCTTCCGGGGATACGAGCAGTACTTC. As protein: CASSFRGYEQYF.

This chain uses TRBV27 with TRBJ1-1; D gene uncertain. This CDR3 contains 14 residues. Trimming shortened V by 7 bases and J by 1 base, and 13 bases separated the two germline ends. Germline CDR1 reads MNHEY; CDR2 reads SMNVEV (reference sequence). In nucleotides, the CDR3 is TGTGCCAGCATCCCCCTAAGTGGGAACACTGAAGCTTTCTTT. Translating gives CASIPLSGNTEAFF.

Ten or more counts support this clonotype. The gene calls are TRBV16 and TRBJ2-7; D is uncertain. This CDR3 has 12 amino acids. Trimming cost V 0 bases and J 2 bases, with 2 bases left between them. Germline assignment: CDR1 KGHSY and CDR2 FQNENV. CDR3 DNA: TGTGCCAGCAGCCAATCAGCCTACGAGCAGTACTTC. This gives the protein CASSQSAYEQYF.

This clonotype has only a few counts. The rearrangement joins TRBV12-3 or TRBV12-4 to TRBJ1-1, with 9 bases identical to TRBD1. The CDR3 spans 16 residues. With 3 bases clipped from V and 4 bases from J, the junction kept 9 bases outside the gene matches. CDR3 amino acids: CASSLGQGYLTTEAFF. CDR3 nucleotides: TGTGCCAGCAGTTTGGGACAGGGATATTTAACCACTGAAGCTTTCTTT.

This sequence joins TRBV5-1 and TRBJ2-1; a weak D match, TRBD1 (5 bases). V dropped 5 bases and J dropped 1 base, with 13 bases sitting between them. This CDR3 region has 15 residues. The V gene's germline CDR1 is SGHRS and CDR2 YFSETQ. The CDR3 region has the DNA TGCGCCAGCAGTAGGGGCAGGAAGTCCTACAATGAGCAGTTCTTC. Amino acids: CASSRGRKSYNEQFF.